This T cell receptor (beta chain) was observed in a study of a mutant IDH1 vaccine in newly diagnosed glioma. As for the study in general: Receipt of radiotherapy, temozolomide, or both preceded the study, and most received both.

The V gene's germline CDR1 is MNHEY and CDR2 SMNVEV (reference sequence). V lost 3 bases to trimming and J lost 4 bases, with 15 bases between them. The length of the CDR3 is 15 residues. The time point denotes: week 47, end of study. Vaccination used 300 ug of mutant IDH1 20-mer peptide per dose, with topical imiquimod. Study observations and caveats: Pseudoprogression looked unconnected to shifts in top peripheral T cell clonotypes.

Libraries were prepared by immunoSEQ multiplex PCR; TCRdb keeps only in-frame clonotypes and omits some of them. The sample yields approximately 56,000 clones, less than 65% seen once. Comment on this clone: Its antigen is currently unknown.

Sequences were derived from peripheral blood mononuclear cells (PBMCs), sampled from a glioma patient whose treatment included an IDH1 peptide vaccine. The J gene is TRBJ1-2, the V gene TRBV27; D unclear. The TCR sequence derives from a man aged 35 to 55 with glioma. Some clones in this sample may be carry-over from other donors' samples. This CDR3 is CASSLAREEGYGYTF. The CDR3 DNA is TGTGCCAGCAGTTTGGCCCGGGAAGAAGGCTATGGCTACACCTTC.